Listed below are T cell receptor beta chains from one sample, sequenced in a study of T cell responses to AZD1222 COVID-19 vaccine. Method: immunoSEQ multiplex PCR; TCRdb's copy keeps in-frame clones and lacks some. The sample carries 190,000 or so clones, around 93% recorded once. The sample here was peripheral blood, taken 28 days after the second AZD1222 dose. Receptors were obtained from an adult who received the AZD1222 COVID-19 vaccine. CDR3s include the opening cysteine and the closing phenylalanine or tryptophan. Fields, in order: D gene, clone size, J gene, V gene, CDR3 DNA, CDR3 protein. D genes are given only for firm matches. The listing skips clone size in some rows; elsewhere it reads once, few, many or a size class.

d_call: NA
clone_size: NA
j_call: TRBJ1-1
v_call: TRBV7-2
cdr3_nt: TGTGCCAGCAGACTAAACACTGAAGCTTTCTTT
cdr3_aa: CASRLNTEAFF

d_call: TRBD1
clone_size: NA
j_call: TRBJ1-2
v_call: TRBV2
cdr3_nt: TGTGCCAGCAGTACAACCGGGACAGCACACTATGGCTACACCTTC
cdr3_aa: CASSTTGTAHYGYTF

d_call: TRBD2
clone_size: NA
j_call: TRBJ2-1
v_call: TRBV27
cdr3_nt: TGTGCCAGCAGCCGGGGGGGGTACAATGAGCAGTTCTTC
cdr3_aa: CASSRGGYNEQFF

d_call: TRBD1
clone_size: NA
j_call: TRBJ1-5
v_call: TRBV29-1
cdr3_nt: TGCAGCGTGAGGACAGGGGTCAATCAGCCCCAGCATTTT
cdr3_aa: CSVRTGVNQPQHF

d_call: NA
clone_size: NA
j_call: TRBJ1-2
v_call: TRBV5-8
cdr3_nt: TGTGCCAGCAGCTTGATTCTTCGGACCGTTGAACCCCTCTTC
cdr3_aa: CASSLILRTVEPLF

d_call: TRBD2
clone_size: NA
j_call: TRBJ2-3
v_call: TRBV5-1
cdr3_nt: TGCGCCAGCAGCCGCCGAGGCCTAGCGGGGGGTGGCACAGATACGCAGTATTTT
cdr3_aa: CASSRRGLAGGGTDTQYF

d_call: NA
clone_size: NA
j_call: TRBJ1-5
v_call: TRBV4-2
cdr3_nt: TGTGCCAGCAGCCAATTCCACGAGGGAGGAAGGCAGCCCCAGCATTTT
cdr3_aa: CASSQFHEGGRQPQHF

d_call: NA
clone_size: NA
j_call: TRBJ2-7
v_call: TRBV27
cdr3_nt: TGTGCCAGCAGTGGTGGCTACGAGCAGTACTTC
cdr3_aa: CASSGGYEQYF

d_call: TRBD1
clone_size: NA
j_call: TRBJ1-2
v_call: TRBV12-3/TRBV12-4
cdr3_nt: TGTGCCAGCAGCTATAAGGGGGCAAGCGGCTACACCTTC
cdr3_aa: CASSYKGASGYTF

d_call: TRBD1
clone_size: NA
j_call: TRBJ1-4
v_call: TRBV6-1
cdr3_nt: TGTGCCGGCAGTGCGCCGAGTCCCGGGACAGGGAATGAAAAACTGTTTTTT
cdr3_aa: CAGSAPSPGTGNEKLFF

d_call: NA
clone_size: NA
j_call: TRBJ2-1
v_call: TRBV6-5
cdr3_nt: TGTGCCAGCACTAGCCGGGTTTCCTACAATGAGCAGTTCTTC
cdr3_aa: CASTSRVSYNEQFF

d_call: TRBD2
clone_size: NA
j_call: TRBJ2-3
v_call: TRBV19
cdr3_nt: TGTGCCAGTAGTATAACCCCTAGCGGGGAGTATACGCAGTATTTT
cdr3_aa: CASSITPSGEYTQYF

d_call: TRBD2
clone_size: NA
j_call: TRBJ2-3
v_call: TRBV5-1
cdr3_nt: TGCGCCAGCAGGACTAGCGGGGGAAGAGATACGCAGTATTTT
cdr3_aa: CASRTSGGRDTQYF

d_call: NA
clone_size: NA
j_call: TRBJ1-6
v_call: TRBV5-1
cdr3_nt: TGCGCCAGCAGCTTGTCTGGCGGAACCGATTCACCCCTCCACTTT
cdr3_aa: CASSLSGGTDSPLHF

d_call: TRBD1
clone_size: NA
j_call: TRBJ1-5
v_call: TRBV6-5
cdr3_nt: TGTGCCAGCAGTTGGACAGGGGGAAGCGCCAATCAGCCCCAGCATTTT
cdr3_aa: CASSWTGGSANQPQHF

d_call: NA
clone_size: NA
j_call: TRBJ1-1
v_call: TRBV5-4
cdr3_nt: TGTGCCAGCAGCCCCCAAACCCTGGGGCGAGGTCGGAACACTGAAGCTTTCTTT
cdr3_aa: CASSPQTLGRGRNTEAFF

d_call: NA
clone_size: once
j_call: TRBJ1-1
v_call: TRBV6-1
cdr3_nt: TGTGCCAGCAGTGATGTCATAGGCGGCCAGGAAGCTTTCTTT
cdr3_aa: CASSDVIGGQEAFF

d_call: NA
clone_size: once
j_call: TRBJ1-5
v_call: TRBV19
cdr3_nt: TGTGCCAGTAGTATAGAGGGGGGCCTCAATCAGCCCCAGCATTTT
cdr3_aa: CASSIEGGLNQPQHF